The 4 T cell receptor beta chains listed next were all sequenced from one sample in a study of T cells in Graves' hyperthyroidism and ophthalmopathy. RNA transcripts gave rise to amplified TCR beta CDR3 regions. When the TCR CDR3 underwent first-round RT-PCR, the HTBI primer set was used. One entry per CDR3 protein, called by TCRdb with MiXCR from the multiplex PCR reads. The sample holds 610,000 or so distinct CDR3 sequences, 46% seen once. Sample: peripheral blood or thyroid tissue (not recorded which). These receptors originate from a woman aged 18-35 years with Graves' hyperthyroidism.

This clonotype was observed at least ten times. J is TRBJ1-3 and V is TRBV6-5, with D possibly TRBD1 on 5 matching bases. V lost 6 bases and J lost 4, with 10 bases in between. Germline V CDR1 and CDR2: MNHEY, SVGAGI. The CDR3 is made up of 13 amino acids. DNA of the CDR3: TGTGCCAGCAGCGGACATTCCGGAAACACCATATATTTT. Translation gives CASSGHSGNTIYF.

The rearrangement joins TRBV7-9 to TRBJ2-1, with D tentatively TRBD1 (5 bases). The CDR3 is 15 residues long. V dropped 5 bases and J dropped 6 bases, with 17 bases sitting between them. Germline V CDR1 and CDR2: SEHNR, FQNEAQ (reference sequence). CDR3 amino acids: CASSEQAVGINEQFF. CDR3 nucleotide sequence: TGTGCCAGCAGCGAACAGGCCGTAGGTATCAATGAGCAGTTCTTC.

V gene TRBV15 combines with J gene TRBJ2-6; D might be TRBD1 (5 bases). The CDR3 length is 13 residues. Trimming left V 0 bases short and J 15 bases short, with 12 bases between. Germline V gene lookup returns CDR1 LNHNV and CDR2 YYDKDF (reference sequence). The CDR3 DNA reads TGTGCCACCAGCAGAGATAAGAGAACAGGCCTGACTTTC. Translation gives CATSRDKRTGLTF.

This sequence joins TRBV6-5 and TRBJ2-7, with D maybe TRBD2 (7 bases). The J call may not be correct, given that the DNA end is closer to TRBJ2-1. The CDR3 is 14 residues long. Per germline, CDR1 MNHEY and CDR2 SVGAGI. CDR3 DNA sequence: TGTGCCAGCAGTTTGGGGGGGCGCCGTTGGGAGCAGTTCTTC. Protein: CASSLGGRRWEQFF.